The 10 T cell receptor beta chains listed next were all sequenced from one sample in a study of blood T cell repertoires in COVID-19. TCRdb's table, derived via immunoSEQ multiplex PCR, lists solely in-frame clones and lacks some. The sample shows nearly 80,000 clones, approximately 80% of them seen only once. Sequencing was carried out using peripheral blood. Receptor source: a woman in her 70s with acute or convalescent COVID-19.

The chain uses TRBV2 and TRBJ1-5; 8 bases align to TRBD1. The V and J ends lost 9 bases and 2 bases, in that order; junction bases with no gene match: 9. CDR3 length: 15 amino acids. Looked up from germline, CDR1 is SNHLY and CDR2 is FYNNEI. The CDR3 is CARMGDRGCNQPQHF. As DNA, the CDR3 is TGTGCCAGGATGGGAGACAGGGGTTGCAATCAGCCCCAGCATTTT.

This CDR3 is CASSLTGSGNTIYF. The DNA of the CDR3 is TGTGCCAGCAGCTTGACAGGCTCTGGAAACACCATATATTTT. The genes are TRBV25-1 and TRBJ1-3; D is perhaps TRBD1 (6 bases). CDR3 length equals 14 residues. In germline, CDR1 is MGHDK, CDR2 SYGVNS. The V end was cut by 6 bases, the J end by 0 bases, with 9 bases between.

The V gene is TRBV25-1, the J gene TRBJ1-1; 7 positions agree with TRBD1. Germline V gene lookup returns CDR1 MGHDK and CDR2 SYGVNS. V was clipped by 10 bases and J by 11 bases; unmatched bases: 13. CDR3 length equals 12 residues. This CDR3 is CATQTGALGAFF. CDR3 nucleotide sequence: TGTGCCACCCAAACAGGGGCGCTAGGGGCTTTCTTT.

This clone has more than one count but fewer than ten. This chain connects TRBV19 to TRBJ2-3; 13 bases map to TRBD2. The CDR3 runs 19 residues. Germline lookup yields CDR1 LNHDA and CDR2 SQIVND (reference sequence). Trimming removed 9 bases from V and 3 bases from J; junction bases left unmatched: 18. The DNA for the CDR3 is TGTGCCAGCTCAACCGGGACTAGCGGGATATACACTGGGACAGATACGCAGTATTTT. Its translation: CASSTGTSGIYTGTDTQYF. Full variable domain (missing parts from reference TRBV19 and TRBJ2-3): DGGITQSPKYLFRKEGQNVTLSCEQNLNHDAMYWYRQDPGQGLRLIYYSQIVNDFQKGDIAEGYSVSREKKESFPLTVTSAQKNPTAFYLCASSTGTSGIYTGTDTQYFGPGTRLTVL.

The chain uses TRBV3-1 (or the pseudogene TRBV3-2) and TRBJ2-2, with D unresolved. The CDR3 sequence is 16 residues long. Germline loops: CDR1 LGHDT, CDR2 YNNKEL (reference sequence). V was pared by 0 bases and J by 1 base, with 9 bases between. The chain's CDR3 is CASSQDTALNTGELFF. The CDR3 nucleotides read TGTGCCAGCAGCCAAGATACTGCTTTGAACACCGGGGAGCTGTTTTTT.

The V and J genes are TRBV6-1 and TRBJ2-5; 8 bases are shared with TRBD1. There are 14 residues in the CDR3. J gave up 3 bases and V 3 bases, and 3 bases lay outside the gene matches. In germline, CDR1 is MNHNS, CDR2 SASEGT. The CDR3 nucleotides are TGTGCCAGCAGTGACAGGGGGCTAAAAGAGACCCAGTACTTC. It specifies CASSDRGLKETQYF.

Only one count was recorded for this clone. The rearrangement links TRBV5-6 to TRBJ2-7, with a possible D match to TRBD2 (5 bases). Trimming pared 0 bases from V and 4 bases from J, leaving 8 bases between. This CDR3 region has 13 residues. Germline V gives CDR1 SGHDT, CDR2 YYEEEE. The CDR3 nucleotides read TGTGCCAGCAGCTTGGCGGGGAGTTACGAGCAGTACTTC. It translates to CASSLAGSYEQYF.

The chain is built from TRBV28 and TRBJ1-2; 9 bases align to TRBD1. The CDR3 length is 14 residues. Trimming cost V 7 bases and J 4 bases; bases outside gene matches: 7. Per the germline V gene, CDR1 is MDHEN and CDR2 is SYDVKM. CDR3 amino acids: CASKTTGGTYGYTF. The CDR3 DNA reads TGTGCCAGCAAGACTACAGGGGGCACCTATGGCTACACCTTC.

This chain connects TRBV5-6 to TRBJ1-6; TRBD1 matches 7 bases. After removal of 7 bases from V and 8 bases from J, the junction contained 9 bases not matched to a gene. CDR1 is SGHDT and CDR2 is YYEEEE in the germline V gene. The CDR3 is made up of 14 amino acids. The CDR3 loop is CASRDSDRDSPLHF. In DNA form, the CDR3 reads TGTGCCAGCCGAGACTCCGACAGGGATTCACCCCTCCACTTT.

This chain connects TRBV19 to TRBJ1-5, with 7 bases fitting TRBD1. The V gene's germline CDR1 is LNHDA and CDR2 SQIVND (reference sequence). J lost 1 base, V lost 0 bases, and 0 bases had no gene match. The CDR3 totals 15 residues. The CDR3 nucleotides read TGTGCCAGTAGTATAGAGGACAGGAGCAATCAGCCCCAGCATTTT. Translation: CASSIEDRSNQPQHF. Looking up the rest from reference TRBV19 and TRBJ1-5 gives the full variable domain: DGGITQSPKYLFRKEGQNVTLSCEQNLNHDAMYWYRQDPGQGLRLIYYSQIVNDFQKGDIAEGYSVSREKKESFPLTVTSAQKNPTAFYLCASSIEDRSNQPQHFGDGTRLSIL.